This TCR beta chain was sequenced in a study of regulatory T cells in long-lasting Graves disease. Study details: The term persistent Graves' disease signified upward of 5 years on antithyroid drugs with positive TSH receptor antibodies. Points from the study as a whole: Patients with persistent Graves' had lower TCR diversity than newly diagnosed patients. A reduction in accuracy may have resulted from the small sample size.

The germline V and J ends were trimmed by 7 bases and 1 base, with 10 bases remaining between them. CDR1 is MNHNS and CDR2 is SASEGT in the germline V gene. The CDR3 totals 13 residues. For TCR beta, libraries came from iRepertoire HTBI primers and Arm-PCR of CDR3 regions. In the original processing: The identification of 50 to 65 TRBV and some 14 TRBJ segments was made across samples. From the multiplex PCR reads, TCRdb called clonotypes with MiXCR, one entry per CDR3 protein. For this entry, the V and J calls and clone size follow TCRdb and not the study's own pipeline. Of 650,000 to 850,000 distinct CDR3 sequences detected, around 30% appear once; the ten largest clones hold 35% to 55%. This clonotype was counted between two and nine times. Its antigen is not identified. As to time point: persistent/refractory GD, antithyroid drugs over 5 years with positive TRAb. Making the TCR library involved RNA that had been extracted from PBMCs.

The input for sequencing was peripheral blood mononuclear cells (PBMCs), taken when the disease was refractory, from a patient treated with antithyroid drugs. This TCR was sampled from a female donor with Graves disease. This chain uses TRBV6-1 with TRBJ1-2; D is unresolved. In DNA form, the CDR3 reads TGTGCCAGCACCCGAGACCTTAACTATGGCTACACCTTC. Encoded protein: CASTRDLNYGYTF.